This T cell receptor beta chain was found in a study of T-cell reconstitution after alpha-beta-depleted transplantation in children. Unique molecular identifiers tagged the TCRbeta library. TCRdb re-called the PCR reads with MiXCR, one entry per CDR3 protein. The profile covers approximately 640,000 distinct CDR3 sequences, with 16% appearing a single time and approximately 1% taken by the ten largest. V gave up 6 bases and J gave up 5 bases, with 23 bases separating them. The CDR3 is 16 residues long. Germline assignment: CDR1 SGHRS and CDR2 YFSETQ. In this sample, this clonotype turned up a few times.

The sequence was obtained from a human donor who donated a stem cell graft to a child with acute myeloid leukemia. This sequence joins TRBV5-1 and TRBJ2-5; weak D call: TRBD2 (6 bases). This material consisted of PBMCs from the stem cell graft donor, taken from the stem cell graft. The DNA for the CDR3 is TGCGCCAGCAACCCCGGGGACTTCTCTGTCCCGGAGACCCAGTACTTC. This codes for CASNPGDFSVPETQYF.